The clone carrying this T cell receptor beta chain was seen repeatedly, ten times or more. Its antigen remains unidentified. No donor had other autoimmune disease, uncontrolled infection, pregnancy or lactation. An approximately 9.4 ml volume of fresh peripheral blood provided the PBMCs. This sample stems from a study of Graves' ophthalmopathy and Graves' hyperthyroidism. Overall study context: Upon initial diagnosis and before any treatment, peripheral blood was collected. Study-level points and caveats: A model of 13 signatures distinguished ophthalmopathy from stable hyperthyroidism at 87.88% sensitivity and 81.08% specificity.

Amplified material comprised TCR beta CDR3 regions derived from RNA transcripts. The first round was an RT-PCR with HTBI primers, and the second round was a multiplex PCR. TCRdb reprocessed the multiplex PCR reads via MiXCR and lists one record per CDR3 protein. The data hold about 210,000 distinct CDR3 sequences, with roughly 27% observed a single time. Sequencing was done on a sample of peripheral blood. The receptor comes from a man aged 50-60 years with Graves' ophthalmopathy.

The CDR3 DNA reads TGTGCCAGCAGCTTAGACAGGACCCTGGGGACCCAGTACTTC. Translated, it gives CASSLDRTLGTQYF. The chain joins TRBV7-2 to TRBJ2-5, with D possibly being TRBD1 (5 bases). This CDR3 contains 14 residues. Germline assignment: CDR1 SGHTA and CDR2 FQGNSA. Deletions cut 1 base from V and 7 bases from J, with 13 bases between.